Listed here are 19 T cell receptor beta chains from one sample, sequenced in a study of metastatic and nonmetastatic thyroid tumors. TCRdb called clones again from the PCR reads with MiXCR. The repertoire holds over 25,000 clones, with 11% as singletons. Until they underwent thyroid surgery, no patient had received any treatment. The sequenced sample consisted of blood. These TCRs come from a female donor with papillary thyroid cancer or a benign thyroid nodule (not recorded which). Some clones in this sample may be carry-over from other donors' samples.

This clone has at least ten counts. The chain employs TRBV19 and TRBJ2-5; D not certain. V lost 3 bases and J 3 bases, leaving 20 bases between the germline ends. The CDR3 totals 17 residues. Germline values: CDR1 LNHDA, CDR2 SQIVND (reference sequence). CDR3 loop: CASSIGQATRIKETQYF. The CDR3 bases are TGTGCCAGTAGTATCGGCCAGGCGACAAGAATAAAAGAGACCCAGTACTTC. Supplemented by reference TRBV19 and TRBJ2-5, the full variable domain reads DGGITQSPKYLFRKEGQNVTLSCEQNLNHDAMYWYRQDPGQGLRLIYYSQIVNDFQKGDIAEGYSVSREKKESFPLTVTSAQKNPTAFYLCASSIGQATRIKETQYFGPGTRLLVL.

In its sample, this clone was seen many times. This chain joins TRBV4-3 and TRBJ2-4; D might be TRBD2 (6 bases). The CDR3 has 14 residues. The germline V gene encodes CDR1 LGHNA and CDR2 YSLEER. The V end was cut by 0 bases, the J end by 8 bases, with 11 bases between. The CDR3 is CASSQDHPGDIQYF. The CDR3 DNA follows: TGCGCCAGCAGCCAAGATCATCCGGGGGACATTCAGTACTTC.

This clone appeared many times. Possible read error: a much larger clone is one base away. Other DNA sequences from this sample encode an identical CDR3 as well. CDR3 nucleotides: TGTGCCACCAGGGCCGGGCCACAGCATTTT. This sequence encodes CATRAGPQHF. The chain couples TRBV24-1 to TRBJ1-5; unclear D gene. Looked up from germline, CDR1 is KGHDR and CDR2 is SFDVKD. V lost 7 bases and J lost 13, with 10 bases in between. The CDR3 covers 10 residues.

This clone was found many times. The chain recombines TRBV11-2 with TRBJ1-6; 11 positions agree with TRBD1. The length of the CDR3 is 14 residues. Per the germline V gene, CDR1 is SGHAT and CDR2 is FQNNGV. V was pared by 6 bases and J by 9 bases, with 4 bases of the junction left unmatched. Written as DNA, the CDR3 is TGTGCCAGCAGTCTTGGACAGGGGGCTTCACCCCTCCACTTT. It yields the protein CASSLGQGASPLHF.

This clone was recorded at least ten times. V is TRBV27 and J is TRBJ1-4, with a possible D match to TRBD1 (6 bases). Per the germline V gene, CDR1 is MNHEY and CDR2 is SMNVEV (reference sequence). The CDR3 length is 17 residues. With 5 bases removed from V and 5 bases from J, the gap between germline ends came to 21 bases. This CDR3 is CASSTPHRAEGNEKLFF. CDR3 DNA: TGTGCCAGCAGTACACCCCACAGGGCAGAGGGGAATGAAAAACTGTTTTTT.

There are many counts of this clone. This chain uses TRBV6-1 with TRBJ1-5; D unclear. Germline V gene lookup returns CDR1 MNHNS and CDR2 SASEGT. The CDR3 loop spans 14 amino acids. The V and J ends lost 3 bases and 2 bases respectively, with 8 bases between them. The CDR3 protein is CASSDVAGNQPQHF. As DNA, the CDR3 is TGTGCCAGCAGTGACGTCGCGGGCAATCAGCCCCAGCATTTT.

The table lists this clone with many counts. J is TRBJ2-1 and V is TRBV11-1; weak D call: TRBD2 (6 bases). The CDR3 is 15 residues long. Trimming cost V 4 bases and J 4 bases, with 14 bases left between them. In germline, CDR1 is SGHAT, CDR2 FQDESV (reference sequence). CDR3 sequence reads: CASSSRDSSYNEQFF. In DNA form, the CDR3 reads TGTGCCAGCAGCTCCCGGGACTCAAGTTACAATGAGCAGTTCTTC.

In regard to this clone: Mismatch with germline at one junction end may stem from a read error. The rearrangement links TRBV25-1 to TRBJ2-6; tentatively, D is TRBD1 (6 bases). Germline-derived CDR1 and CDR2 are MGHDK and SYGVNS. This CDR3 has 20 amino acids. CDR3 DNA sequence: TGTGCCAGCAGTCAAGGGGGTTTCGGGGAGTCTCCCCATGGGACCAACGTCCTGACTTTC. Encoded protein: CASSQGGFGESPHGTNVLTF. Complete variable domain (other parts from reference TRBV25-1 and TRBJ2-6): EADIYQTPRYLVIGTGKKITLECSQTMGHDKMYWYQQDPGMELHLIHYSYGVNSTEKGDLSSESTVSRIRTEHFPLTLESARPSHTSQYLCASSQGGFGESPHGTNVLTFGAGSRLTVL.

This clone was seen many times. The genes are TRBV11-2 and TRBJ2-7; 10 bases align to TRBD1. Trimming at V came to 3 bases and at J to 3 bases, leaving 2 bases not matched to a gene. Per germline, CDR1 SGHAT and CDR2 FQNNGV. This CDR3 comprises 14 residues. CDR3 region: CASSFGQGGYEQYF. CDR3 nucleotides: TGTGCCAGCAGCTTCGGACAGGGGGGCTACGAGCAGTACTTC. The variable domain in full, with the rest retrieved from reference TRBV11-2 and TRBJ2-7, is EAGVAQSPRYKIIEKRQSVAFWCNPISGHATLYWYQQILGQGPKLLIQFQNNGVVDDSQLPKDRFSAERLKGVDSTLKIQPAKLEDSAVYLCASSFGQGGYEQYFGPGTRLTVT.

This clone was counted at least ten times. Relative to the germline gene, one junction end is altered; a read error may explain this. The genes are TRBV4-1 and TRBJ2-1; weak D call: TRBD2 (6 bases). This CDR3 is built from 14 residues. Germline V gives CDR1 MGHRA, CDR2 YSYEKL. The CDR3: CASSEEGGGNEQFF. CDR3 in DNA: TGCGCCAGCAGCGAAGAAGGTGGAGGGAATGAGCAGTTCTTC.

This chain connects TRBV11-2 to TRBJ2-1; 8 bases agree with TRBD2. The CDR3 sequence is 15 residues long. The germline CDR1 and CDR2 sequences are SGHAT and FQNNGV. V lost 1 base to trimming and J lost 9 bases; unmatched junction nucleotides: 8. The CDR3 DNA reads TGTGCCAGCAGCTTAGTCTACCACCTAGCGGGTGAGCAGTTCTTC. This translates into CASSLVYHLAGEQFF.

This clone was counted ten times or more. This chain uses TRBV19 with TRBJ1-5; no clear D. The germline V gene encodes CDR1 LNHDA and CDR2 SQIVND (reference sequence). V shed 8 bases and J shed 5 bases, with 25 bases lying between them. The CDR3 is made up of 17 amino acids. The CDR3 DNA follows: TGTGCCAGTTATCCCGGGCCCGTACTCCCAAGTGATCAGCCCCAGCATTTT. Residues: CASYPGPVLPSDQPQHF. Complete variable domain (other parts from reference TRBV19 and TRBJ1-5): DGGITQSPKYLFRKEGQNVTLSCEQNLNHDAMYWYRQDPGQGLRLIYYSQIVNDFQKGDIAEGYSVSREKKESFPLTVTSAQKNPTAFYLCASYPGPVLPSDQPQHFGDGTRLSIL.

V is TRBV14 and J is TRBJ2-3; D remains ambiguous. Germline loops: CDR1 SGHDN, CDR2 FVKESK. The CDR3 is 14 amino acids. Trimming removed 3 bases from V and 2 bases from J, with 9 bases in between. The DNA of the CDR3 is TGTGCCAGCAGCCAGTTCCGTTTCACAGATACGCAGTATTTT. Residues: CASSQFRFTDTQYF.

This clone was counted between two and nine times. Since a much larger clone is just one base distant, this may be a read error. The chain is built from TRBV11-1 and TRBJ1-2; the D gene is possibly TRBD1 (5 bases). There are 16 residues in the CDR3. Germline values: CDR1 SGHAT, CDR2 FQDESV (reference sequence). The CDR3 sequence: CAGSLGPAGGDYGYTF. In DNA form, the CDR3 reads TGTGCCGGCAGCTTAGGCCCCGCGGGGGGGGACTATGGCTACACCTTC.

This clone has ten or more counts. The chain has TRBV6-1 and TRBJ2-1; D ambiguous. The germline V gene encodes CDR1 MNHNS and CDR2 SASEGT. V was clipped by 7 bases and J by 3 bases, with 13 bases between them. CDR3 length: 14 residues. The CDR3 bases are TGTGCCAGCAAGGCGGCGTTCATCTACAATGAGCAGTTCTTC. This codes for CASKAAFIYNEQFF.

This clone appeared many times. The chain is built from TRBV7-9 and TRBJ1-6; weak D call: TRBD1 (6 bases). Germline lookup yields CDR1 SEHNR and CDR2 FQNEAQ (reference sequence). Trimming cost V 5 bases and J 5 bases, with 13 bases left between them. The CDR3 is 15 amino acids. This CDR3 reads CASSPITGNNSPLHF. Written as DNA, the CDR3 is TGTGCCAGCAGCCCAATAACAGGGAATAATTCACCCCTCCACTTT.

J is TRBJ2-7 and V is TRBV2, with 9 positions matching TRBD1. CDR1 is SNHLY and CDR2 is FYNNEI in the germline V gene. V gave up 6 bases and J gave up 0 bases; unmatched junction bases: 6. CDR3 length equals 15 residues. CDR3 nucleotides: TGTGCCAGCAGATGGACAGGGGTGAGCTCCTACGAGCAGTACTTC. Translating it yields CASRWTGVSSYEQYF.

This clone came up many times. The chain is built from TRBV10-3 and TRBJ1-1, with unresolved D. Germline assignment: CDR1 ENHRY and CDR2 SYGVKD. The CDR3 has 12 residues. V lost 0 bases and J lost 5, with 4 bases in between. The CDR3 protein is CAISESGTEAFF. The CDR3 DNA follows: TGTGCCATCAGTGAGTCAGGAACTGAAGCTTTCTTT.

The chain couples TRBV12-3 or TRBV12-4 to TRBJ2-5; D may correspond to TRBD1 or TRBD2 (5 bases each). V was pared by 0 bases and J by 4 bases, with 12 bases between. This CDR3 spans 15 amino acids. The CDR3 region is CASSLALEGTETQYF. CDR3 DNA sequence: TGTGCCAGCAGTTTAGCGCTCGAGGGGACAGAGACCCAGTACTTC.